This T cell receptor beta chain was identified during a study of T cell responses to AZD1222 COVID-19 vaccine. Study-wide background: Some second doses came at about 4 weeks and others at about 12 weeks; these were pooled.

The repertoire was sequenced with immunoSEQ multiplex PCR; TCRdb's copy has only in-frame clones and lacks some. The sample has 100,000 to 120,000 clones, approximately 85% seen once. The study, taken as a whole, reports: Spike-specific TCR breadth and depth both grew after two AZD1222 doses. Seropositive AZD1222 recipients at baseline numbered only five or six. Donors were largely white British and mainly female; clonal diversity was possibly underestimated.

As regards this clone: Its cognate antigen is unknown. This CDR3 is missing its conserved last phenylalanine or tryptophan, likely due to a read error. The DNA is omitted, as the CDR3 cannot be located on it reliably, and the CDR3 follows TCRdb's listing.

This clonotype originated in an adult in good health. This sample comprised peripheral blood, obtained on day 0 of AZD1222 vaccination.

The CDR3 sequence: CASSQVPR. The chain couples TRBV3-1 (or the pseudogene TRBV3-2) to TRBJ2-6; TRBD1, the D gene given by the table, was not confirmed from the DNA. Germline V lookup: CDR1 LGHDT, CDR2 YNNKEL (reference sequence). The CDR3 comprises 8 residues, both ends counted.